These 7 T cell receptor beta chains were all obtained from the same sample, sequenced in a study of T cell clonotyping in hematopoietic cell transplantation. The time point denotes: recipient sample about 28 days before transplant, after cytoreduction. Sequencing used immunoSEQ multiplex PCR; TCRdb keeps in-frame clones, though not all of them. The table has tens of thousands of clones, 85% to 90% seen once; the top ten hold 5.9%. Sequenced here: peripheral blood mononuclear cells, sampled before stem cell transplant. The source of these receptors is a man aged 60-69 years with biphenotypic leukemia. Some clones in this sample may be carry-over from other donors' samples.

The rearrangement links TRBV30 to TRBJ2-3; unclear D gene. The CDR3 contains 14 residues. V was shortened by 2 bases and J by 4 bases, with 13 bases between the two germline ends. Germline V gene sequence: CDR1 GTSNPN, CDR2 SVGIG (reference sequence). Written as DNA, the CDR3 is TGTGCCTGGAGTCAAGGAAGATCCGCAGATACGCAGTATTTT. Encoded protein: CAWSQGRSADTQYF.

The chain recombines TRBV19 with TRBJ2-7; D is unresolved. The germline V and J ends were trimmed by 4 bases and 1 base, with 14 bases remaining between them. CDR3 length equals 15 residues. The germline gives CDR1 LNHDA, CDR2 SQIVND (reference sequence). Here the CDR3 reads CASSNDWRSSYEQYF. CDR3 in DNA: TGTGCCAGTAGTAACGATTGGAGATCTTCCTACGAGCAGTACTTC.

The rearrangement joins TRBV28 to TRBJ2-7, with D unresolved. There are 12 residues in the CDR3. Germline V gene sequence: CDR1 MDHEN, CDR2 SYDVKM. V was pared by 8 bases and J by 2 bases, with 10 bases between. CDR3 in DNA: TGTGCCAGCCGGTACCGAACCTACGAGCAGTACTTC. As protein: CASRYRTYEQYF.

The chain joins TRBV7-3 to TRBJ2-7, with D unclear. CDR3 length: 16 amino acids. Germline V gives CDR1 SGHTA, CDR2 FQGTGA. V was trimmed by 5 bases and J by 2 bases, leaving 19 bases between them. CDR3 protein: CASSPSASSTPYEQYF. The CDR3 DNA sequence: TGTGCCAGCAGCCCAAGCGCTTCCTCTACACCCTACGAGCAGTACTTC.

The chain is built from TRBV11-2 and TRBJ2-7, with D perhaps given as TRBD1 or TRBD2 (5 bases each). The CDR3 consists of 12 residues. Trimming stripped 8 bases from V and 3 bases from J, with 11 bases between. Germline loops: CDR1 SGHAT, CDR2 FQNNGV. This CDR3 reads CASEAGSYEQYF. The CDR3 coding sequence is TGTGCCAGCGAAGCAGGGAGCTACGAGCAGTACTTC.

V is TRBV5-1 and J is TRBJ2-7; 8 bases agree with TRBD2. J was trimmed by 4 bases and V by 4 bases; bases with no gene match: 7. The CDR3 is 14 amino acids. The germline V gene has CDR1 SGHRS and CDR2 YFSETQ. The CDR3 bases are TGCGCCAGCAGCCCCACTAGCGGCAAGTACGAGCAGTACTTC. Its protein is CASSPTSGKYEQYF.

The chain uses TRBV27 and TRBJ1-1; D call uncertain. The CDR3 length is 13 residues. Trimming took 4 bases from V and 2 from J, leaving 8 bases between them. Germline V gene data show CDR1 as MNHEY and CDR2 as SMNVEV (reference sequence). The CDR3 DNA follows: TGTGCCAGCAGTTACAGTCTTAACACTGAAGCTTTCTTT. This encodes CASSYSLNTEAFF.